The clone carrying this TCR beta chain was observed at least ten times. Its antigen is not identified. The source material, RNA transcripts, was used to amplify TCR beta CDR3 regions. Researchers ran a first-round RT-PCR on the TCR CDR3 using the HTBI primer set. One entry per CDR3 protein, called by TCRdb with MiXCR from the multiplex PCR reads. This sample has roughly 660,000 distinct CDR3 sequences, with 15% to 20% found just once. The data derive from a study of T cells in Graves' hyperthyroidism and ophthalmopathy. The CDR3 sequence is 12 residues long. V was trimmed by 3 bases and J by 4 bases, leaving 7 bases between them. Germline V gives CDR1 DFQATT, CDR2 SNEGSKA (reference sequence). Whole-study results and caveats: Blood also showed most of the thyroid clonotypes that were expanded above 0.001.

The V gene is TRBV20-1, the J gene TRBJ2-1, with D unresolved. Sample: blood. The receptor's source is a man aged 45-65 years with Graves' hyperthyroidism. CDR3 sequence (DNA): TGCAGTGCTAGGGGCATATACAATGAGCAGTTCTTC. Amino acid sequence: CSARGIYNEQFF.